The 18 T cell receptor beta chains reported below all come from one sample, sequenced in a study of CD8 T cells in ankylosing spondylitis. Using its own MiXCR run on the 5' RACE reads, TCRdb lists one record per CDR3 protein. The profile shows about 140,000 distinct CDR3 sequences, 7% to 9% of them singletons. Material for sequencing was synovial fluid, either unsorted or a sorted T cell fraction (not recorded which). These receptors originate from a male donor with ankylosing spondylitis.

There are many counts of this clonotype. This sequence joins TRBV6-1 and TRBJ1-5, with D possibly matching TRBD1 (5 bases). There are 17 residues in the CDR3. V was pared by 6 bases and J by 2 bases, with 20 bases between. Germline loops: CDR1 MNHNS, CDR2 SASEGT. The CDR3 loop reads CASSSQMKSRGNQPQHF. Here the CDR3 DNA reads TGTGCCAGCAGCTCCCAGATGAAAAGCAGGGGCAATCAGCCCCAGCATTTT.

In its sample, this clonotype is medium-sized. V is TRBV5-5 and J is TRBJ2-1; TRBD1 agrees at 7 bases. Trimming took 2 bases from V and 2 from J; bases not matched to a gene: 4. The CDR3 is made up of 15 amino acids. Germline loops: CDR1 SGHKS, CDR2 YYEKEE (reference sequence). For the CDR3, the DNA is TGTGCCAGCAGCTTCTCCGGGACAGCCTACAATGAGCAGTTCTTC. The encoded protein is CASSFSGTAYNEQFF.

This chain links TRBV7-8 with TRBJ1-4; weak D call: TRBD1 (6 bases). The ends were cut back, 5 bases at V and 8 bases at J, with 9 bases in the middle. The CDR3 extends over 12 amino acids. CDR1 and CDR2 (germline): SGHVS, FQNEAQ. CDR3 sequence (DNA): TGTGCCAGCAGCCACACAGGGGAAAAACTGTTTTTT. Amino acid sequence: CASSHTGEKLFF.

The chain combines TRBV6-1 with TRBJ2-6, with D perhaps matching TRBD1 or TRBD2 (5 bases each). Germline-derived CDR1 and CDR2 are MNHNS and SASEGT. CDR3 length equals 15 residues. The ends were cut back, 5 bases at V and 4 bases at J, with 12 bases in the middle. The CDR3 spells CASSQRGGGANVLTF. The CDR3 bases are TGTGCCAGCAGTCAGAGGGGCGGCGGGGCCAACGTCCTGACTTTC.

This clonotype has a count of ten or more. The CDR3 protein is CSARDDTTSGSEQYF. As DNA, the CDR3 is TGCAGTGCTAGAGACGATACGACTAGCGGGAGCGAGCAGTACTTC. The V and J genes are TRBV20-1 and TRBJ2-7; 12 positions match TRBD2. This CDR3 is built from 15 residues. V lost 0 bases and J lost 6; bases outside the gene matches: 6. CDR1 is DFQATT, CDR2 SNEGSKA, per germline (reference sequence).

This clonotype was observed at least ten times. The CDR3 loop is CASSTQELAGFTDTQYF. The CDR3 DNA reads TGCGCCAGCAGCACTCAGGAACTAGCGGGATTCACAGATACGCAGTATTTT. The chain recombines TRBV5-1 with TRBJ2-3, with 10 bases that match TRBD2. J lost 2 bases, V lost 4 bases, and 10 bases had no gene match. Germline V gene data show CDR1 as SGHRS and CDR2 as YFSETQ. This CDR3 spans 17 amino acids. Combining the CDR3 with reference TRBV5-1 and TRBJ2-3 gives the whole variable domain KAGVTQTPRYLIKTRGQQVTLSCSPISGHRSVSWYQQTPGQGLQFLFEYFSETQRNKGNFPGRFSGRQFSNSRSEMNVSTLELGDSALYLCASSTQELAGFTDTQYFGPGTRLTVL.

At least ten counts were recorded for this clonotype. The chain carries TRBV4-3 and TRBJ2-5, with 11 bases matching TRBD1. The CDR3 covers 15 residues. Germline CDR1 reads LGHNA; CDR2 reads YSLEER. The junction had 6 bases not matched to a gene; V was cut back by 0 bases and J by 9 bases. CDR3 DNA sequence: TGCGCCAGCAGCCAAGAAATCCGGGACAGGGGGGCCCAGTACTTC. Its protein product is CASSQEIRDRGAQYF.

This clonotype was seen repeatedly, ten times or more. The V and J genes are TRBV9 and TRBJ2-1, with D possibly matching TRBD2 (7 bases). The CDR3 contains 17 residues. The germline CDR1 and CDR2 sequences are SGDLS and YYNGEE. Trimming removed 0 bases at V and 5 bases at J, with 18 bases between. This chain's CDR3 is CASSVAQSGGGHNEQFF. In DNA form, the CDR3 reads TGTGCCAGCAGCGTAGCCCAGTCCGGCGGGGGCCACAATGAGCAGTTCTTC.

This clonotype was counted a few times. CDR3 in amino acids: CASISNGQGGTQYF. CDR3 DNA sequence: TGTGCCAGCATCTCCAACGGACAGGGAGGTACGCAGTATTTT. J is TRBJ2-3 and V is TRBV2, with 8 bases aligning to TRBD1. In germline, CDR1 is SNHLY, CDR2 FYNNEI. J lost 8 bases, V lost 7 bases, and 11 bases had no gene match. The CDR3 has 14 amino acids.

This clonotype was seen repeatedly, ten times or more. V usage is TRBV10-3 and J usage is TRBJ2-7; either TRBD1 or TRBD2 may supply D (5 bases each). The CDR3 has 14 amino acids. CDR1 is ENHRY, CDR2 SYGVKD, per germline. Trimming took 4 bases from V and 5 from J, leaving 15 bases between them. The CDR3 here is CAISVVRGPNEQYF. CDR3 nucleotides: TGTGCCATCAGTGTCGTCCGGGGCCCCAACGAGCAGTACTTC.

This clonotype was seen at least ten times. The rearrangement links TRBV12-3 or TRBV12-4 to TRBJ2-1, with TRBD1 matching 8 bases. Germline trimming cut 6 bases from V and 6 bases from J; bases unmatched to any gene: 4. This CDR3 is 13 amino acids long. CDR3 amino acids: CASRDRDFNEQFF. DNA for the CDR3: TGTGCCAGCAGGGACAGGGATTTCAATGAGCAGTTCTTC.

This clonotype was seen repeatedly, ten times or more. The chain couples TRBV28 to TRBJ2-4, with a weak D call TRBD2 (5 bases). With 6 bases removed from V and 8 bases from J, the gap between germline ends came to 14 bases. This CDR3 has 13 residues. Germline assignment: CDR1 MDHEN and CDR2 SYDVKM. CDR3: CASSSGARDIQYF. The CDR3 region has the DNA TGTGCCAGCAGCAGTGGAGCGAGGGACATTCAGTACTTC.

This clonotype was observed many times. The genes are TRBV20-1 and TRBJ2-2, with 11 bases aligning to TRBD2. CDR1 and CDR2 (germline): DFQATT, SNEGSKA (reference sequence). The CDR3 has 14 residues. Germline trimming cut 6 bases from V and 6 bases from J; bases unmatched to any gene: 6. The CDR3 DNA is TGCAGTGCGGCGTCTAGCGGGGGGTCCGGGGAGCTGTTTTTT. Translating it yields CSAASSGGSGELFF.

This clonotype was found many times. The V and J genes are TRBV5-1 and TRBJ2-5, with D unclear. Germline-derived CDR1 and CDR2 are SGHRS and YFSETQ. Trimming removed 1 base at V and 1 base at J, with 5 bases between. This CDR3 contains 13 residues. The CDR3 DNA follows: TGCGCCAGCAGCTTGCAGGTCCAAGAGACCCAGTACTTC. Protein sequence: CASSLQVQETQYF.

This clonotype has a count of ten or more. This chain connects TRBV15 to TRBJ2-3; no definite D call. The V and J ends lost 0 bases and 5 bases respectively, with 12 bases between them. The CDR3 length is 15 residues. Germline values: CDR1 LNHNV, CDR2 YYDKDF (reference sequence). The CDR3: CATSRDGVRKDTQYF. The CDR3 DNA is TGTGCCACCAGCAGAGATGGGGTCCGGAAAGATACGCAGTATTTT.

This clonotype was found many times. The rearrangement uses TRBV7-9 and TRBJ1-1; D remains ambiguous. The CDR3 totals 13 residues. Trimming took off 1 base at V and 5 bases at J, with 8 bases between the two ends. Germline values: CDR1 SEHNR, CDR2 FQNEAQ (reference sequence). This CDR3 is CASSLDAGTEAFF. DNA for the CDR3: TGTGCCAGCAGCTTAGATGCGGGGACTGAAGCTTTCTTT.

The chain uses TRBV20-1 and TRBJ2-5, with D tentatively TRBD1 (5 bases). Germline V gene sequence: CDR1 DFQATT, CDR2 SNEGSKA (reference sequence). The CDR3 covers 11 residues. The chain's CDR3 is CSQGGQETQYF. CDR3 in DNA: TGCAGCCAGGGTGGGCAAGAGACCCAGTACTTC.

Relative to its sample, this clonotype is medium-sized. The CDR3 is CAIALTGVEQYF. As DNA, the CDR3 is TGTGCCATCGCGCTAACAGGGGTTGAGCAGTACTTC. The chain employs TRBV10-3 and TRBJ2-7; 7 positions agree with TRBD1. CDR1 and CDR2 from the germline V gene are ENHRY and SYGVKD. Trimming removed 8 bases from V and 7 bases from J; junction bases left unmatched: 8. There are 12 residues in the CDR3.